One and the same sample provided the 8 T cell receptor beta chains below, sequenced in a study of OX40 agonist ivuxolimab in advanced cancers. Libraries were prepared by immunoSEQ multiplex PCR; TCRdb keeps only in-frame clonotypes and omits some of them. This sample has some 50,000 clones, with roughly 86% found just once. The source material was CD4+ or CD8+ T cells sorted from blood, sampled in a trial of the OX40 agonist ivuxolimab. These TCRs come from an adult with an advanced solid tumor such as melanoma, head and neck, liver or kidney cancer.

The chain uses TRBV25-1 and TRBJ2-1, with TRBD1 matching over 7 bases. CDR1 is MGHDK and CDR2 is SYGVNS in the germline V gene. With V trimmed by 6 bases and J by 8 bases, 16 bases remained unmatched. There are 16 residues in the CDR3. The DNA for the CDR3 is TGTGCCAGCAGGACACCCGACAGGGAAGAGGGCCATGAGCAGTTCTTC. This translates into CASRTPDREEGHEQFF. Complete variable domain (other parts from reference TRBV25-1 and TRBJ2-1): EADIYQTPRYLVIGTGKKITLECSQTMGHDKMYWYQQDPGMELHLIHYSYGVNSTEKGDLSSESTVSRIRTEHFPLTLESARPSHTSQYLCASRTPDREEGHEQFFGPGTRLTVL.

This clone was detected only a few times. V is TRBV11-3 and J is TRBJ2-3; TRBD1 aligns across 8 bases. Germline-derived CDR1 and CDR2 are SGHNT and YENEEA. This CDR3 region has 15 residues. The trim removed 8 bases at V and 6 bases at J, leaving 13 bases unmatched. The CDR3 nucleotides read TGTGCCAGCGGGACCCCAGGGGGCGTCGAGGATACGCAGTATTTT. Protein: CASGTPGGVEDTQYF.

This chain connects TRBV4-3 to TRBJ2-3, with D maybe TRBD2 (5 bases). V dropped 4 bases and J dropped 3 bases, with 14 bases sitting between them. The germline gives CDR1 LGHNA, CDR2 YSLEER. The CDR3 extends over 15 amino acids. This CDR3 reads CASSRVGVGTDTQYF. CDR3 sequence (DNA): TGCGCCAGCAGCCGCGTGGGAGTCGGGACAGATACGCAGTATTTT.

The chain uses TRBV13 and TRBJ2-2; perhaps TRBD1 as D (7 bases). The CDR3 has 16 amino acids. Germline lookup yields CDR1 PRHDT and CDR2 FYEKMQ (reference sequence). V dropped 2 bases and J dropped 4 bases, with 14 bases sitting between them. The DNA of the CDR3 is TGTGCCAGCAGCTTAAGGAGGGGGCGAGGCACCGGGGAGCTGTTTTTT. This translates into CASSLRRGRGTGELFF.

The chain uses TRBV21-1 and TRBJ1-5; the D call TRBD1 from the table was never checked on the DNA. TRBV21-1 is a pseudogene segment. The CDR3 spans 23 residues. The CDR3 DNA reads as TGTGCCAGCAGCATTGGATTTTTAAGGGCTGACAGGGGAAGAAAGGATAGCAATCAGCCCCAGCATTTT. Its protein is CASSIGFLRADRGRKDSNQPQHF.

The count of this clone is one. The CDR3 region is CASSARVGPDTQYF. In nucleotides, the CDR3 is TGTGCCAGCAGTGCCCGGGTGGGCCCAGATACGCAGTATTTT. V usage is TRBV2 and J usage is TRBJ2-3; D is uncertain. Germline lookup yields CDR1 SNHLY and CDR2 FYNNEI. With 4 bases removed from V and 4 bases from J, the gap between germline ends came to 12 bases. This CDR3 spans 14 amino acids. Drawing the rest from reference TRBV2 and TRBJ2-3, the complete variable domain is EPEVTQTPSHQVTQMGQEVILRCVPISNHLYFYWYRQILGQKVEFLVSFYNNEISEKSEIFDDQFSVERPDGSNFTLKIRSTKLEDSAMYFCASSARVGPDTQYFGPGTRLTVL.

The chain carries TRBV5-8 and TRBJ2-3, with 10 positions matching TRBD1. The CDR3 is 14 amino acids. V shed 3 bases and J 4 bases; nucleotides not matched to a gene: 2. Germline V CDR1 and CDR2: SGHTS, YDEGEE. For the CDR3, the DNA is TGTGCCAGCAGCTCGGACAGGGGGTCAGATACGCAGTATTTT. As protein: CASSSDRGSDTQYF.

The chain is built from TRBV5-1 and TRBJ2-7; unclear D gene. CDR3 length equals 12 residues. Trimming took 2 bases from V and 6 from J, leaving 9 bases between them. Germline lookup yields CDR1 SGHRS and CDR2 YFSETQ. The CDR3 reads CASSFSPSEQYF. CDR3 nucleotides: TGCGCCAGCAGCTTCAGCCCCAGCGAGCAGTACTTC.